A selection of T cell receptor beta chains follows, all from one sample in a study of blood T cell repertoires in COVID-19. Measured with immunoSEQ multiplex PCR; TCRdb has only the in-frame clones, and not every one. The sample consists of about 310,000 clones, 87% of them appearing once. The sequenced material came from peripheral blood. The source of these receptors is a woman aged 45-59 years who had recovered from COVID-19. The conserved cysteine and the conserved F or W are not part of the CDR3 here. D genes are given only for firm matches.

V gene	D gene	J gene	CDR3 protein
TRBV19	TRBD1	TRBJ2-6	ASLPGGAGANVLT
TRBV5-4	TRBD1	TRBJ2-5	ASSSGTGHQETQY
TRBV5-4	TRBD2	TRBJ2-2	ASSLVLRGGTGELF
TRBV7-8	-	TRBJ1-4	ASSRSGGLGEKLF
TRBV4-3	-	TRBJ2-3	ASSQESTPMNPSGRTDTQY
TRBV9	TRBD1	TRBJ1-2	ASSGDRAGYT
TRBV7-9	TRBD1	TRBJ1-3	ASSADGTGDRRGGTIY
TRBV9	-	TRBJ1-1	ASSVRTENTEAF
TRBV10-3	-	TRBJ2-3	AISEGGARGDTQY
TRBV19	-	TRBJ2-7	ASSNGVEGSYEQY
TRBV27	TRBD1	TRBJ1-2	ASSLKGDSSNYGYT
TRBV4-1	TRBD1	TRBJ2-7	ASSPSGTGAGYEQY
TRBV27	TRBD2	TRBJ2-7	ATSPGGTHYEQY
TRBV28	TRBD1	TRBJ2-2	ASSDHRGPNTGELF
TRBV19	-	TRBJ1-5	ASSIGRVSNQPQH
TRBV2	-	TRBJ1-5	ASTRGGNQPQH
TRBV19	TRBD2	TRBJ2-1	ASKPRFRSGRYNEQF
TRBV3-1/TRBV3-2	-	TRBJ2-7	ASSQLDLPGANEQY
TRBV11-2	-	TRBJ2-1	ASKRYNEQF
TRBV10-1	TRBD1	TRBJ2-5	ASSLGQGGAETQY
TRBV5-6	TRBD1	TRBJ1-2	ASSLTGGGYT
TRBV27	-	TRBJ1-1	ASSLYGIMNTEAF
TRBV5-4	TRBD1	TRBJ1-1	ASSSGTGRMNTEAF
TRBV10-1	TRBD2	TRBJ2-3	ASSDLTSGEDTQY
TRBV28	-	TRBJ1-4	ASLQLRPEKLF
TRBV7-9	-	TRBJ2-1	ASSLGAAYNEQF
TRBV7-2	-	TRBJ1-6	ASSADFAPDSPLH
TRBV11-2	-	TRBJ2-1	ASSPGVASYNEQF
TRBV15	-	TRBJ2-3	ATSPAPGDTQY
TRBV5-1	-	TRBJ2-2	ASSGGMRIYTGELF
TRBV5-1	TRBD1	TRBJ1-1	ASSLEGAGEAF
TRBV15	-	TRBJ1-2	ATGLDKYYGYT
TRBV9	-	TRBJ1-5	ASSVGQNNQPQH
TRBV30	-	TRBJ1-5	AWSVRGQPQH
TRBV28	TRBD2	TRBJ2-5	ASSSRTSGVETQY
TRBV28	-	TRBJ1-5	ASSSSPGGESNQPQH
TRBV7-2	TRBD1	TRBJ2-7	ASSLGGQGHEQY